The sequence of this TCR beta chain was determined in a study of T cell responses to AZD1222 COVID-19 vaccine (dated by TCRdb to about 2021). Concerning the study at large: AZD1222 recipients given second doses at about 4 weeks or at about 12 weeks were pooled, since spike-specific TCR depth and breadth were not found to differ between the two schedules. A total of approximately 230 trial participants underwent TCR sequencing, of whom nearly 210 received two doses of AZD1222 and around 25 received two doses of the MenACWY control vaccine. Enrollment into the trials was organized by age into subgroups of 18-55, 56-69 and 70-plus years, and those subgroups contained roughly 160, 29 and 62 TCR-sequenced participants, respectively.

The sample's time point label, decoded: baseline before first vaccination. Samples from vaccinated people were obtained from the UK trials COV001 and COV002, which included a single-blind randomized controlled phase 2/3 trial of AZD1222 (ChAdOx1 nCoV-19) in healthy adults. For TCRbeta chain sequencing, PBMC samples were collected from trial participants at day 0 and at day 28 after the second dose. From the cysteine up to the phenylalanine, the CDR3 has a length of 15 residues. Of the read, only the CDR3 DNA is kept; its 45 bases are in frame from base 1. V is shortened by 7 bases, J by 4 bases, and the region joining them spans 16 bases. CDR1 and CDR2, per the germline V gene, are MNHEY and SVGAGI. In the case of this clone: The antigen this receptor binds is unknown. No much larger clone exists at a distance of one base, and base qualities are not known.

The CDR3 regions of human TCRbeta chains were analyzed by immunosequencing. The paper's data handling went like this. TCRs in the repertoires were matched against a reference library of SARS-CoV-2-specific TCRs that had been generated with the MIRA antigen-specificity platform. Breadth was defined as the fraction of unique TCRs that were SARS-CoV-2-associated. Depth was defined as the fraction of total T cells that were SARS-CoV-2-associated. Using the MIRA data, every spike-specific TCR was mapped to the spike region that the TCR reacted to and assigned to either a CD4 or a CD8 class. Log10-transformed breadth and depth values were compared by one-way ANOVA with Sidak's multiple comparisons tests. This is the immuneACCESS table as TCRdb keeps it, with only in-frame sequences that have V and J called. A part of the clones is gone; compared with another copy, unresolved V genes explain less than half, and the rest is unexplained. V and J calls and clone size are those listed in that table; D and trimming were worked out from the DNA. The sample data list approximately 110,000 clones, and approximately 84% of these were observed just once. The leading ten clones occupy 7% to 8% of the sample.

Overall study outcomes, separate from this receptor: No day 14 peak-response samples were available, so repertoires were characterized only after the peak T cell response. Conclusions about previously exposed vaccinees are limited because only a handful of AZD1222 recipients were SARS-CoV-2 seropositive at baseline. Participants were mostly white British and included more females than males, and it was suggested by the authors that clonal diversity may have been underestimated. Nearly half of unique spike-specific TCRs reportedly recognized epitopes outside regions mutated in the B.1.351 and B.1.1.7 variants. The vaccine-associated CD4 TCRs covered the entire spike protein, and the dominant responses fell in regions 160-218 and 743-854. After two AZD1222 doses, both the breadth and the depth of spike-specific TCRs were significantly higher than at day 0 and than in MenACWY recipients. The 56-69-year group was small, and its depth increase did not reach significance, likely because of low power.

Recombination connected TRBV6-5 to TRBJ2-2; TRBD2 is possibly the D segment (5 matching bases). The sequenced sample was peripheral blood, obtained on day 0 of AZD1222 vaccination. This TCR was sampled from an adult in good health. CDR3 region: CASTSRVVSTGELFF. The DNA sequence follows: TGTGCCAGCACCTCGAGGGTAGTGAGCACCGGGGAGCTGTTTTTT.